The T cell receptor (beta chain) under discussion was sequenced for a study of patients and donors after allogeneic stem cell transplantation. This clonotype came up a few times. One entry per CDR3 protein results from TCRdb running MiXCR on the RT-PCR reads. The repertoire holds 400,000 to 450,000 distinct CDR3 sequences, with 16% as singletons. The CDR3 runs 16 residues. CDR1 is MNHNS, CDR2 SASEGT, per germline. The germline V and J ends were trimmed by 7 bases and 0 bases, with 15 bases remaining between them. This TCR was recovered from a human donor who was either an allogeneic HSCT recipient or a stem cell or donor lymphocyte infusion donor (not recorded which). It is not recorded whose cells these are; they may come from a transplant donor. The genes are TRBV6-1 and TRBJ1-4, with unresolved D. The sequenced material came from blood, either unsorted or a sorted T cell fraction (not recorded which). CDR3 region: CASKIWALATNEKLFF. The CDR3 coding sequence is TGTGCCAGCAAAATCTGGGCCCTGGCAACTAATGAAAAACTGTTTTTT.